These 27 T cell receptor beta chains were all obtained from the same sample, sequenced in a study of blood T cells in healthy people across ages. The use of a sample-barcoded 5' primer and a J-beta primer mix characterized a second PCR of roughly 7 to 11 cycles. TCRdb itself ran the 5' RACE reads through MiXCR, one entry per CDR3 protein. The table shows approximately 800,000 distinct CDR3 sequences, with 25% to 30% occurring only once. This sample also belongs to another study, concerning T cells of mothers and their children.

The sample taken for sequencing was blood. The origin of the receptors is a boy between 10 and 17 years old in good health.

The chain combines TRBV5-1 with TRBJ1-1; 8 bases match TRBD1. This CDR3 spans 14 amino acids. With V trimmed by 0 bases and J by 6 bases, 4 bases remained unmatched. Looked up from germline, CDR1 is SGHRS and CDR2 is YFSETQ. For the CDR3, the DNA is TGCGCCAGCAGCTTGGCCGGGACAGGAGCTGAAGCTTTCTTT. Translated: CASSLAGTGAEAFF.

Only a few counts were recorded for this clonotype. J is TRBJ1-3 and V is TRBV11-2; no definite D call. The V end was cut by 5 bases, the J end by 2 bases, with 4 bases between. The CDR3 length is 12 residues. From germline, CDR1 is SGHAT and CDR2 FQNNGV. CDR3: CASSAPGNTIYF. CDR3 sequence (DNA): TGTGCCAGCAGCGCACCTGGAAACACCATATATTTT.

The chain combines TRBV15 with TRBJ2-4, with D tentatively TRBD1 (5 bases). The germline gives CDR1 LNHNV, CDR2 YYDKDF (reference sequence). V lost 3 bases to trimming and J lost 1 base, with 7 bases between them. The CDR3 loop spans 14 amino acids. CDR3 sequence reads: CATSRTVAKNIQYF. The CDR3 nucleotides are TGTGCCACCAGCAGGACAGTTGCCAAAAACATTCAGTACTTC.

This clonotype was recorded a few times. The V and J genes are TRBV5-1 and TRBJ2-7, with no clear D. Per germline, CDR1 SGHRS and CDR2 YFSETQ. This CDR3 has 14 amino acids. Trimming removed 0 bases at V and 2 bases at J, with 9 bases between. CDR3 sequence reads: CASSLALTTYEQYF. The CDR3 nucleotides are TGCGCCAGCAGCTTGGCCCTGACAACCTACGAGCAGTACTTC.

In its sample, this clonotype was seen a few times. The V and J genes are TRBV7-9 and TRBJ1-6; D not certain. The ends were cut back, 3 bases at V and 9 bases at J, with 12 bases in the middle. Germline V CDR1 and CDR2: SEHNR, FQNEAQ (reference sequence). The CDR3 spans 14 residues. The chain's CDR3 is CASSFAGRSSPLHF. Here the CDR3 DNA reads TGTGCCAGCAGCTTTGCGGGGAGGAGTTCACCCCTCCACTTT.

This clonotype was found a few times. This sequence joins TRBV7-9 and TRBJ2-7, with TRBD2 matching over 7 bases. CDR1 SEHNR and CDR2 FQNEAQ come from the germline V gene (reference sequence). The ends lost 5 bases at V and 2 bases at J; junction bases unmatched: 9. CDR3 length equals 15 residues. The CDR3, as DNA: TGTGCCAGCAGCCCCCGGGGAGCGGGGACCTACGAGCAGTACTTC. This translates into CASSPRGAGTYEQYF.

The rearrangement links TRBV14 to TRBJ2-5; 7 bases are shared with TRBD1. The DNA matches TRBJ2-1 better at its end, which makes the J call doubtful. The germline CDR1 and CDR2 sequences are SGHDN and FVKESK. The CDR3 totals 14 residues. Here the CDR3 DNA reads TGTGCCAGCAGTCGACAGGGAATAGTCAATGAGCAGTTCTTC. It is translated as CASSRQGIVNEQFF.

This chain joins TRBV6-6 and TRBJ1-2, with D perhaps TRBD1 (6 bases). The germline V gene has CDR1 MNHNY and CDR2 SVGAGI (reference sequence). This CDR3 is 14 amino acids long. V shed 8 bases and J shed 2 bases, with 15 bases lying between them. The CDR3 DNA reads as TGTGCCAGCTCTGGAGGGGGACTAAACTATGGCTACACCTTC. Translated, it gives CASSGGGLNYGYTF.

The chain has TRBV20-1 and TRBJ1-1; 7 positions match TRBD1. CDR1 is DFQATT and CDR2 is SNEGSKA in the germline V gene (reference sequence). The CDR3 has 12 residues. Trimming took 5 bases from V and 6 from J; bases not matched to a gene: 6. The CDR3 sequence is CSAPGDSPEAFF. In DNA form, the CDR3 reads TGCAGTGCTCCTGGGGACAGTCCTGAAGCTTTCTTT.

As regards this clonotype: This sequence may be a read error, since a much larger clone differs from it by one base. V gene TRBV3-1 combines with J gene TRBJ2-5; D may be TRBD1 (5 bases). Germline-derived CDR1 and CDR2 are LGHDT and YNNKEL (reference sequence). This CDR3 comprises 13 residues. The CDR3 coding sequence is TGTGCCAGCAGTTACAGGTGGGAAGACACCCAGTACTTC. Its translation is CASSYRWEDTQYF.

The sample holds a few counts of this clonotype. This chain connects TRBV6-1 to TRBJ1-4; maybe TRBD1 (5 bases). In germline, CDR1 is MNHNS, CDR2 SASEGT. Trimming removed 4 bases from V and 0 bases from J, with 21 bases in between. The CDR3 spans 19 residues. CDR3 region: CASSVRQGISLTTNEKLFF. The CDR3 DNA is TGTGCCAGCAGTGTTCGCCAGGGAATCTCTTTGACAACTAATGAAAAACTGTTTTTT.

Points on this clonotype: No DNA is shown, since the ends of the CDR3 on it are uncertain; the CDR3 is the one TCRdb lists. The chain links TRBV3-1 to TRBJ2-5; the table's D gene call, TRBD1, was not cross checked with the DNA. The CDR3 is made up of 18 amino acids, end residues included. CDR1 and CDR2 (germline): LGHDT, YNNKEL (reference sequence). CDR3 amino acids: CASSQDKVVAGGIETQHF.

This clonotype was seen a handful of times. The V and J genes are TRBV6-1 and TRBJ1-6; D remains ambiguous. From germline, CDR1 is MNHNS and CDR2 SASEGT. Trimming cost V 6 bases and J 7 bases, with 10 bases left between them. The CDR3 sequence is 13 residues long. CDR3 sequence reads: CASSGLFNSPLHF. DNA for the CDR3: TGTGCCAGCAGCGGACTTTTCAATTCACCCCTCCACTTT.

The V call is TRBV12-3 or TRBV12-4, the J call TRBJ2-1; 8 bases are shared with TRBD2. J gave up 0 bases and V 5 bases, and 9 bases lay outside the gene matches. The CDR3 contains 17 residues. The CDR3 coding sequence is TGTGCCAGCAGTCCAACTAGCGGCCCTGGCTCCTACAATGAGCAGTTCTTC. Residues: CASSPTSGPGSYNEQFF.

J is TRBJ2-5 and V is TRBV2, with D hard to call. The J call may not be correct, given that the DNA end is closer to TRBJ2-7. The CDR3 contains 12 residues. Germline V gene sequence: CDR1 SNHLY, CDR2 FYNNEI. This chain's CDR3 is CASSETAFEQYF. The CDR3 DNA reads TGTGCCAGCAGTGAAACGGCCTTCGAGCAGTACTTC.

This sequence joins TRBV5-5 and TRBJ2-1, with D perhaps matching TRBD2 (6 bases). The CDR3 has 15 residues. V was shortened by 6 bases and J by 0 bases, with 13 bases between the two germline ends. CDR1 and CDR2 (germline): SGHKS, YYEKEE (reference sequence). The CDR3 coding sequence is TGTGCCAGCACCCCTGGGGGGAGCTCCTACAATGAGCAGTTCTTC. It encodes CASTPGGSSYNEQFF.

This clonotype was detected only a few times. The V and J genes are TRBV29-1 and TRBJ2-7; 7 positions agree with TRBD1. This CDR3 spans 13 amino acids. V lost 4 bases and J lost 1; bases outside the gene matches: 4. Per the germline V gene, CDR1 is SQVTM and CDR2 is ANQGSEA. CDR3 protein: CSVAPDRSYEQYF. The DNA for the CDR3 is TGCAGCGTTGCTCCGGACAGGTCCTACGAGCAGTACTTC.

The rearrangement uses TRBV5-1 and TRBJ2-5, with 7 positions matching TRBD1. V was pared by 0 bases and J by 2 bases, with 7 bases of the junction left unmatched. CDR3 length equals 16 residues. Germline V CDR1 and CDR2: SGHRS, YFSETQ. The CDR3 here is CASSLALGTAQETQYF. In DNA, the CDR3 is TGCGCCAGCAGCTTGGCCCTGGGGACAGCTCAAGAGACCCAGTACTTC.

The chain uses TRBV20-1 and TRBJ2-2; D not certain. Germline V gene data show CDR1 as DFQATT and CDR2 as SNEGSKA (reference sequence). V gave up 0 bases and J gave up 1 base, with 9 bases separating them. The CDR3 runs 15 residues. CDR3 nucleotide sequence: TGCAGTGCTAGAGATCCCCGACAGAACACCGGGGAGCTGTTTTTT. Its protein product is CSARDPRQNTGELFF.

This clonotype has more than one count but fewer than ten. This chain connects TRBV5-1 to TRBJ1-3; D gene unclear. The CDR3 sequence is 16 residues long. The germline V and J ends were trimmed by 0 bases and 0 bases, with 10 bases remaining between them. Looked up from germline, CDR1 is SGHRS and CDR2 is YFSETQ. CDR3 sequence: CASSLEFQSSGNTIYF. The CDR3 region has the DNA TGCGCCAGCAGCTTGGAGTTCCAGAGCTCTGGAAACACCATATATTTT.

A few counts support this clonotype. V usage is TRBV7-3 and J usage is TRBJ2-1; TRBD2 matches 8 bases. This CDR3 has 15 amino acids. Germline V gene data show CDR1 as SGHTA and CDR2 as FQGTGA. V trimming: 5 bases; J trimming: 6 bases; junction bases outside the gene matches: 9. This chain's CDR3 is CASSQGLGLSNEQFF. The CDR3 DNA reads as TGTGCCAGCAGCCAGGGACTAGGGTTATCCAATGAGCAGTTCTTC.

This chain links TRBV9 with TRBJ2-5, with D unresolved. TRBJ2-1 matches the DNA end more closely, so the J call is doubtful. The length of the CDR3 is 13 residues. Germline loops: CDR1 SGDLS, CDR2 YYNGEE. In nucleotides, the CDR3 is TGTGCCAGCAGCGTAGATACTACAAATGAGCAGTTCTTC. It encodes CASSVDTTNEQFF.

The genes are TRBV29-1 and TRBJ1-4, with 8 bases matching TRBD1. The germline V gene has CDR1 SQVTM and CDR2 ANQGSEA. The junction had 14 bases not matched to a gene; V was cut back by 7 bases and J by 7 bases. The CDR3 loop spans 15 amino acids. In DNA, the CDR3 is TGCAGCGCCGAAGGTCGAAGCAGGGGGCTTGAAAAACTGTTTTTT. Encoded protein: CSAEGRSRGLEKLFF.

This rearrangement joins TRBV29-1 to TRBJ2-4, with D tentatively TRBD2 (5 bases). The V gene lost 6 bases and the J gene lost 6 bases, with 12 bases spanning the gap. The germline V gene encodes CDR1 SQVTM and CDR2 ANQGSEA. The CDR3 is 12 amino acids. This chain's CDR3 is CSVRGVSNIQYF. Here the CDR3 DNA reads TGCAGCGTCCGGGGAGTGTCAAACATTCAGTACTTC.

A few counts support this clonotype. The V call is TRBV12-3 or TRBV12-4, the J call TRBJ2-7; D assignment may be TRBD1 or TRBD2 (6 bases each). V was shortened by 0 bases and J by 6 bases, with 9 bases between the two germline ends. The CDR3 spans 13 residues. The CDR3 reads CASSLARGREQYF. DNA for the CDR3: TGTGCCAGCAGTTTAGCTCGGGGGCGCGAGCAGTACTTC.

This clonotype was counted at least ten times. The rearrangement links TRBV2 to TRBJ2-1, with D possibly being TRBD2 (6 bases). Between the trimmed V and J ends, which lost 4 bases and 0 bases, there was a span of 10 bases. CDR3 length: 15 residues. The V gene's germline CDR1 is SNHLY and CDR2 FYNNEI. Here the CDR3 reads CASSGLGGSYNEQFF. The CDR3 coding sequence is TGTGCCAGCAGTGGCCTCGGGGGCTCCTACAATGAGCAGTTCTTC.

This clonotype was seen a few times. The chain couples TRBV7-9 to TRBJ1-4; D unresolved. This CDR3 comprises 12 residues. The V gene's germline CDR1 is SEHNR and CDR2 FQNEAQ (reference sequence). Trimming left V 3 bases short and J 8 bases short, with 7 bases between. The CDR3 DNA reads TGTGCCAGCAGCTTTGGCAAAGAAAAACTGTTTTTT. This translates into CASSFGKEKLFF.